The source of this TCR beta chain is a study of T cell responses to AZD1222 COVID-19 vaccine. Worth noting for this clone: Its specificity is not known.

Study-level results: Repertoire samples came only from after the peak T cell response. Spike-specific TCR breadth and depth were elevated following two AZD1222 doses. Donors in the cohort were predominantly white British and more often female, and clonal diversity was possibly underestimated. Among AZD1222 vaccinees, only six were seropositive at baseline.

The CDR3 length is 14 residues. The method was immunoSEQ multiplex PCR; TCRdb's version includes in-frame clones alone and lacks a portion of them. Among about 130,000 clones listed, 90% to 95% were seen once. The chain uses TRBV12-2 and TRBJ2-7; the table's D call of TRBD1 was not tested on the DNA. TRBV12-2 is noted as a pseudogene. The sequencing here drew on peripheral blood, taken on day 0 of AZD1222 vaccination. The sequence was collected from an adult in good health. The CDR3 loop is CASRSEFLPPGQYF. CDR3 bases: TGTGCAAGTCGCTCAGAATTCCTACCCCCAGGGCAGTACTTC.